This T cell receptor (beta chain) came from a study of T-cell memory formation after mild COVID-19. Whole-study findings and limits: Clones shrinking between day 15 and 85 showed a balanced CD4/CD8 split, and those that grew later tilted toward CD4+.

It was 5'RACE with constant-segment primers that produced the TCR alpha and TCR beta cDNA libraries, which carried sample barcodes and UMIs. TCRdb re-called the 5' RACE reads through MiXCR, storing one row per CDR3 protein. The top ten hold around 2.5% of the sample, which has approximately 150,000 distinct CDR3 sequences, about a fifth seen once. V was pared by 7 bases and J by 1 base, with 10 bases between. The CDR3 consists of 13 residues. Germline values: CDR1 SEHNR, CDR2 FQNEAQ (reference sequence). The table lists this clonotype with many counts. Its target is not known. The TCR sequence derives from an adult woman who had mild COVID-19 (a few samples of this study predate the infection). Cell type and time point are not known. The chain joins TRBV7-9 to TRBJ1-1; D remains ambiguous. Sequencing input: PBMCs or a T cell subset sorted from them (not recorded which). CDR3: CASTDVGNTEAFF. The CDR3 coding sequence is TGTGCCAGCACCGACGTAGGGAACACTGAAGCTTTCTTT. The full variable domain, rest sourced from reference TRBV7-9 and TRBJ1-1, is DTGVSQNPRHKITKRGQNVTFRCDPISEHNRLYWYRQTLGQGPEFLTYFQNEAQLEKSRLLSDRFSAERPKGSFSTLEIQRTEQGDSAMYLCASTDVGNTEAFFGQGTRLTVV.